This T cell receptor (beta chain) was profiled in a study of CD8 T cells in ankylosing spondylitis. The ends were cut back, 0 bases at V and 5 bases at J, with 11 bases in the middle. The germline CDR1 and CDR2 sequences are MDHEN and SYDVKM. This CDR3 spans 15 amino acids. TCRdb reprocessed the 5' RACE reads with MiXCR, giving one entry per CDR3 protein. The repertoire consists of around 770,000 distinct CDR3 sequences, with roughly 10% occurring once and the leading ten covering around 0.51%. Study conclusions and caveats: About 8 highly homologous variants made up a TCR beta motif, and this motif appeared characteristic of ankylosing spondylitis blood. Those disease-linked clones were CD8+; they were also relatively rare in peripheral blood.

A word on this clonotype: Its antigen remains unknown.

The receptor's source is a male donor with ankylosing spondylitis. Sequenced sample: blood, either unsorted or a sorted T cell fraction (not recorded which). The chain recombines TRBV28 with TRBJ1-5; maybe TRBD1 (5 bases). The DNA for the CDR3 is TGTGCCAGCAGTTTATGGGGGCGGAGCGATCAGCCCCAGCATTTT. Translating it yields CASSLWGRSDQPQHF.